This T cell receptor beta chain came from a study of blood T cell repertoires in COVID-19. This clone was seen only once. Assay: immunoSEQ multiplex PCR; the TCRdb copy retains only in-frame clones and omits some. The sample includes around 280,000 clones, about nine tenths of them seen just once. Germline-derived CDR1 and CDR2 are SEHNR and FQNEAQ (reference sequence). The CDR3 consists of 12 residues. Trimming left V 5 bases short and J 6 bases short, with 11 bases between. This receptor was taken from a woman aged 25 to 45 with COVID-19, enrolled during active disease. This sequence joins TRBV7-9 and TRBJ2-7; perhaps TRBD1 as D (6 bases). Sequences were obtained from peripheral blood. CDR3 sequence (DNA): TGTGCCAGCAGCGGACAGACCCCCGAGCAGTACTTC. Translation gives CASSGQTPEQYF. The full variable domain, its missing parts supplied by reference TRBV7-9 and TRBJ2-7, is DTGVSQNPRHKITKRGQNVTFRCDPISEHNRLYWYRQTLGQGPEFLTYFQNEAQLEKSRLLSDRFSAERPKGSFSTLEIQRTEQGDSAMYLCASSGQTPEQYFGPGTRLTVT.